This note documents a single T cell receptor beta chain sequence. The antigen is undetermined. The sample originates from a study of tumor-infiltrating lymphocytes in primary liver carcinoma. In the study overall: The patients comprised men and women between the ages of 30 and 69 years. General study points: Tumor-adjacent and tumor-blood pairs displayed less overlap than did pairs of tumor regions. Tumor top-250-clone fraction significantly exceeded that of blood (p = 0.039).

Starting material for RNA and DNA co-extraction consisted of roughly 19-34 mg of unsorted bulk tissue. There were only treatment-naive patients, all with chronic HBV infection. The CDR3 has 14 amino acids. Germline loops: CDR1 MNHNY, CDR2 SVGAGI (reference sequence). V lost 10 bases to trimming and J lost 5 bases, with 17 bases between them. With a constant-region primer, TCR beta cDNA was made from 400 to 550 ng of total RNA. Each TCR beta library was derived from three nested multiplex PCR rounds that employed slightly modified ARM-PCR. Use of TRBV1-TRBV30 forward primers with a C-beta reverse primer characterized the first two PCR rounds, which lasted ten to eleven cycles each. TCRdb redid the calling of the multiplex PCR reads with MiXCR, one entry per CDR3 protein. The sample includes about 35,000 distinct CDR3 sequences, roughly four fifths of them seen just once.

This clonotype was sampled from a man aged 40-49 years with primary liver carcinoma and hepatitis B virus infection. The sequencing sample was made of liver tumor tissue from sampling region 4. Indicated subset: tumor region T4, right-lateral pole. The V gene is TRBV6-6, the J gene TRBJ2-2; D might be TRBD2 (6 bases). CDR3 loop: CAISITRGTGELFF. CDR3 DNA: TGTGCCATCTCCATCACCCGGGGGACCGGGGAGCTGTTTTTT.